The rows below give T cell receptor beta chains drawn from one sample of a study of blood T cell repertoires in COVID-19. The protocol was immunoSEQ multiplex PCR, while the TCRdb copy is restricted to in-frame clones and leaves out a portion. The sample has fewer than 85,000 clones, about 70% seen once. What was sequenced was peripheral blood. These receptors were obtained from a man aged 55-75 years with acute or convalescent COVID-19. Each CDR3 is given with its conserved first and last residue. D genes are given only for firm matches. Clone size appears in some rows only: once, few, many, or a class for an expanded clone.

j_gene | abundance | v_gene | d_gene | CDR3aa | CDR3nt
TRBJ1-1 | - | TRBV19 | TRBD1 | CASSTGQGNTEAFF | TGTGCCAGTAGTACGGGACAGGGGAACACTGAAGCTTTCTTT
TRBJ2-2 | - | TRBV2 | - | CASRSPNTGELFF | TGTGCCAGCAGGTCCCCTAACACCGGGGAGCTGTTTTTT
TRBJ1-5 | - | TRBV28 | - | CASRPGGATSNQPQHF | TGTGCCAGCAGGCCCGGGGGGGCCACTAGCAATCAGCCCCAGCATTTT
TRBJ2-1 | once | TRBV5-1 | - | CASAVGNEQFF | TGCGCCAGCGCAGTCGGGAATGAGCAGTTCTTC
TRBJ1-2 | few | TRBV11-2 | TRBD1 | CASSTDRGYGYTF | TGTGCCAGCAGCACAGACAGGGGCTATGGCTACACCTTC
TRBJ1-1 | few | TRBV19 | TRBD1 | CASSGDRQSEAFF | TGTGCCAGTAGTGGGGACAGGCAAAGTGAAGCTTTCTTT
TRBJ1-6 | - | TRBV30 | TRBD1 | CAGQGSYNSPLHF | TGTGCCGGACAGGGCTCCTATAATTCACCCCTCCACTTT
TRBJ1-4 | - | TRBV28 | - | CASMGQTEKLFF | TGTGCCAGCATGGGCCAAACAGAAAAACTGTTTTTT
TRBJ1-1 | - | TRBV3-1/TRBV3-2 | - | CASSQSYEEAFF | TGTGCCAGCAGCCAAAGTTATGAGGAAGCTTTCTTT
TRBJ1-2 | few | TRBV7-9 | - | CASIRRGYGEGYTF | TGTGCCAGCATCAGAAGGGGGTATGGGGAAGGCTACACCTTC
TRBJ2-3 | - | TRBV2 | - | CASRQDTTDTQYF | TGTGCCAGCAGGCAGGACACCACAGATACGCAGTATTTT
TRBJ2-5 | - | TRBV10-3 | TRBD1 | CAISVRDRQTQYF | TGTGCCATCAGTGTCCGGGACAGGCAGACCCAGTACTTC
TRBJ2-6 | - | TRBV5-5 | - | CASTQGSGANVLTF | TGTGCCAGCACCCAGGGTTCTGGGGCCAACGTCCTGACTTTC
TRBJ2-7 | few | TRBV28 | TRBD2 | CASSSYSGRGTYEQYF | TGTGCCAGCAGTTCCTATAGCGGGAGAGGGACCTACGAGCAGTACTTC
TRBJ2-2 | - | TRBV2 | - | CASRWQGDSRELFF | TGTGCCAGCAGATGGCAGGGGGACTCCCGGGAGCTGTTTTTT
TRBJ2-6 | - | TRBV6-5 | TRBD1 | CATHRGSGANVLTF | TGTGCCACCCACAGGGGCTCTGGGGCCAACGTCCTGACTTTC
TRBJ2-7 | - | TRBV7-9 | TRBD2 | CASNLGGSSYEQYF | TGTGCCAGCAACCTGGGGGGGAGCTCCTACGAGCAGTACTTC
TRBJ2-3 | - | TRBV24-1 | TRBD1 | CATSETRGRGDTQYF | TGTGCCACCAGTGAGACCAGGGGGCGTGGAGATACGCAGTATTTT
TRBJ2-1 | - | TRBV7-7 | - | CASSPSFYNEQFF | TGTGCCAGCAGCCCCTCCTTCTACAATGAGCAGTTCTTC
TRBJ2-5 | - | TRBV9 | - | CASSTQGGGVSTQYF | TGTGCCAGCAGCACCCAGGGGGGTGGGGTATCGACCCAGTACTTC
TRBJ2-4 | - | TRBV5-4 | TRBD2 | CASSWGPGLVNVPIQYF | TGTGCCAGCAGCTGGGGCCCGGGACTAGTCAATGTCCCCATTCAGTACTTC
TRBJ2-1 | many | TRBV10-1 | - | CASSGSQGGSKFF | TGCGCCAGCAGTGGGTCCCAGGGAGGTTCGAAGTTCTTC
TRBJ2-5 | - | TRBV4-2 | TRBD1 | CASSLRTGEETQYF | TGTGCCAGCAGCCTACGGACAGGGGAAGAGACCCAGTACTTC
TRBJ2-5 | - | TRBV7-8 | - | CASGRLYQETQYF | TGTGCCAGCGGGAGGTTGTACCAAGAGACCCAGTACTTC
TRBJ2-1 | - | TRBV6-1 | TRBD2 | CASSGQTSGGGNEQFF | TGTGCCAGCAGTGGCCAGACTAGCGGGGGTGGTAATGAGCAGTTCTTC
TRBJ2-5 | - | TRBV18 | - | CASSPGREETQYF | TGTGCCAGCTCACCCGGCAGGGAAGAGACCCAGTACTTC
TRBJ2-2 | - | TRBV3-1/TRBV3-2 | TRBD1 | CASNLQGQGNTGELFF | TGTGCCAGCAACCTTCAAGGACAGGGGAACACCGGGGAGCTGTTTTTT
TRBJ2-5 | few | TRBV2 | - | CASRQVEETQYF | TGTGCCAGCAGACAGGTCGAAGAGACCCAGTACTTC
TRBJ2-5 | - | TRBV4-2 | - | CASSLVTEGETQYF | TGTGCCAGCAGCCTGGTCACAGAGGGAGAGACCCAGTACTTC
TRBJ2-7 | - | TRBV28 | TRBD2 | CASSSPGLAGPEQYF | TGTGCCAGCAGTTCGCCGGGACTAGCGGGACCCGAGCAGTACTTC
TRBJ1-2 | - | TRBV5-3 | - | CARSLVGHKRGYTF | TGTGCCAGAAGCTTGGTAGGACACAAGCGTGGCTACACCTTC
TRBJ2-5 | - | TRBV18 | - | CASSKDSTFGSAQYF | TGTGCCAGCTCGAAGGACAGCACTTTTGGTTCCGCCCAGTACTTC
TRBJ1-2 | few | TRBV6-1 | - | CASSEARNRDYGYTF | TGTGCCAGCAGTGAAGCGAGAAACAGAGACTATGGCTACACCTTC
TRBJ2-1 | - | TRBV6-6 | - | CASSYPRGSEQFF | TGTGCCAGCAGTTACCCTCGAGGGAGTGAGCAGTTCTTC
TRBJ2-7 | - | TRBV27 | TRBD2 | CASSLYGLAGGAYEQYF | TGTGCCAGCAGTTTATACGGACTAGCGGGAGGGGCCTACGAGCAGTACTTC
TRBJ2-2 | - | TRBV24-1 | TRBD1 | CATSDQGAVTGELFF | TGTGCCACCAGTGATCAGGGGGCCGTCACCGGGGAGCTGTTTTTT
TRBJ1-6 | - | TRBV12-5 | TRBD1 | CASGLRTGTDNSPLHF | TGTGCTAGTGGTTTGCGGACAGGGACCGATAATTCACCCCTCCACTTT
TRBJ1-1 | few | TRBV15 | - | CATSRDPGGTEAFF | TGTGCCACCAGCAGAGATCCGGGCGGGACTGAAGCTTTCTTT
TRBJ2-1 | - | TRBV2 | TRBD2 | CASKVGLAANEQFF | TGTGCCAGCAAAGTAGGACTAGCGGCCAATGAGCAGTTCTTC
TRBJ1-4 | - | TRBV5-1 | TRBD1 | CAAGTGGRDNEKLFF | TGCGCGGCCGGGACAGGGGGCAGGGATAATGAAAAACTGTTTTTT
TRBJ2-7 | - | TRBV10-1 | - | CASEEQGRGYEQYF | TGCGCCAGCGAAGAACAGGGTAGGGGCTACGAGCAGTACTTC
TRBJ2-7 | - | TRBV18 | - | CASSREWTVLSYEQYF | TGTGCCAGCTCACGGGAATGGACAGTTCTCTCCTACGAGCAGTACTTC
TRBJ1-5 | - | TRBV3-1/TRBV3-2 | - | CASSQGGQTSNQPQHF | TGTGCCAGCAGCCAAGGCGGGCAGACTAGCAATCAGCCCCAGCATTTT
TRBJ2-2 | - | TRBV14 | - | CASSQVQGPNGELFF | TGTGCCAGCAGCCAAGTACAGGGTCCTAACGGGGAGCTGTTTTTT